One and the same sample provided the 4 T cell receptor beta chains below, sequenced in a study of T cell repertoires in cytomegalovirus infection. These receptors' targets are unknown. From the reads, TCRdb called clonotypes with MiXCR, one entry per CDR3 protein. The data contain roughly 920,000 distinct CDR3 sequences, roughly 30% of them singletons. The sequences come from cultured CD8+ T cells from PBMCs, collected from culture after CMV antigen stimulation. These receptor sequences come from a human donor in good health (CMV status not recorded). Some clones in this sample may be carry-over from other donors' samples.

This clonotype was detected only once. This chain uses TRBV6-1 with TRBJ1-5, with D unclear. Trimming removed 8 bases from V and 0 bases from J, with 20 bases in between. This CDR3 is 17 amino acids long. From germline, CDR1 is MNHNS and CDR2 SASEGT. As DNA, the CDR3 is TGTGCCAGCTTTGACTTTCGCCCCAAGAATAGCAATCAGCCCCAGCATTTT. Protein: CASFDFRPKNSNQPQHF.

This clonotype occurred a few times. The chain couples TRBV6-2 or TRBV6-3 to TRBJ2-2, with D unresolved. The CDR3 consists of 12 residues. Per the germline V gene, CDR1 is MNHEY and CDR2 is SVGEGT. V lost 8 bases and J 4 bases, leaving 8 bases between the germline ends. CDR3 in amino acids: CASSRFTGELFF. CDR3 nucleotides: TGTGCCAGCTCCCGATTCACCGGGGAGCTGTTTTTT.

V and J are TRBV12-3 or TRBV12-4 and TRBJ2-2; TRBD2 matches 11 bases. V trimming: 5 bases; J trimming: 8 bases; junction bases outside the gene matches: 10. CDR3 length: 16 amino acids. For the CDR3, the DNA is TGTGCCAGCAGTCTACTAGCGGGGGCACCGACGGGGGAGCTGTTTTTT. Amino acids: CASSLLAGAPTGELFF.

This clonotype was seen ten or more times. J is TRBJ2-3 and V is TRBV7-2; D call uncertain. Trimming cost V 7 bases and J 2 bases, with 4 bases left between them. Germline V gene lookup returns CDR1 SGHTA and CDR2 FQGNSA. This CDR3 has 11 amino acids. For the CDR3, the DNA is TGTGCCAGCAAGGCCACAGATACGCAGTATTTT. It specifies CASKATDTQYF.